The TCR beta chain under discussion was sequenced for a study of T cell clones after liver transplantation. Study-level information: Subjects received no induction therapy and standard immunosuppression until randomization at 12-24 months post-transplant.

Clones were read by immunoSEQ multiplex PCR, and TCRdb kept only the in-frame ones, dropping some. The sample consists of 72,000 or so clones, approximately 87% of them appearing once. Notes on the study in general: A significant post-transplant drop in circulating graft-donor-reactive CD4 TCRbeta sequences occurred in most of the 8 subjects.

CDR1 and CDR2 from the germline V gene are PRHDT and FYEKMQ (reference sequence). The CDR3 is 16 residues long. The trim removed 4 bases at V and 2 bases at J, leaving 10 bases unmatched. Concerning this clone itself: As yet, its antigen is unknown.

The sequencing here drew on CD4+ T cells from blood, taken at the 22-month timepoint. This TCR came from a human patient who received a liver transplant. The graft donor may account for some of the T cells. The rearrangement links TRBV13 to TRBJ1-2; TRBD1 matches 7 bases. CDR3 region: CASSSKDRLGNYGYTF. The CDR3 DNA sequence: TGTGCCAGCAGCTCAAAGGACAGGTTGGGGAACTATGGCTACACCTTC.